This T cell receptor beta chain came from a study of T cells expressing NK-cell markers. The wider study: The study drew TCR beta repertoires from sorted CD3+CD56+NKG2C+, CD3+CD56+NKG2C- and CD3+CD56-NKG2C+ T cells. Just one sequenced donor of eight was HCMV-seronegative, while seven were seropositive. Regarding the study as a whole: The CD3+CD56-NKG2C+ fraction of four donors was likewise dominated by these clonotypes. Roughly six donors carried dominant NKG2C+ clonotypes that made up roughly 1.0-7.5% of their CD8+ T cells.

Germline CDR1 and CDR2: MNHNS and SASEGT. The CDR3 contains 16 residues. Using the 5' RACE reads, TCRdb records one entry per CDR3 protein without DNA. The table lists about 460,000 distinct CDR3 sequences. On this clonotype: The antigen is undetermined.

The TCR was taken from a woman in her forties or fifties in good health. The specimen was blood T cells: a sorted CD56 or NKG2C T cell subset, CD4+ or CD8+ T cells, or bulk PBMC T cells (not recorded which). This chain joins TRBV6-1 and TRBJ2-7; the TCRdb call, TRBD2, lacks DNA for checking. The CDR3 is CASSDPKGTINYEQYF.